A single sample gave rise to the 16 T cell receptor beta chains below, sequenced in a study of blood T cell repertoires in COVID-19. The method was immunoSEQ multiplex PCR; TCRdb's version includes in-frame clones alone and lacks a portion of them. The sample records fewer than 120,000 clones, over 75% being singletons. Sequences were obtained from peripheral blood. The receptors were sampled from a woman of 80 years or more with active or convalescent COVID-19.

The chain couples TRBV6-1 to TRBJ2-1; 8 positions match TRBD2. Trimming took 4 bases from V and 2 from J; bases not matched to a gene: 7. CDR1 is MNHNS and CDR2 is SASEGT in the germline V gene. The CDR3 loop spans 16 amino acids. CDR3 amino acids: CASSGLRGRPYNEQFF. The DNA for the CDR3 is TGTGCCAGCAGTGGCCTTCGCGGGAGGCCCTACAATGAGCAGTTCTTC.

The CDR3 loop is CATRGTGVHQPQHF. Here the CDR3 DNA reads TGTGCCACCAGAGGGACAGGGGTACATCAGCCCCAGCATTTT. The gene calls are TRBV19 and TRBJ1-5, with 10 positions matching TRBD1. The CDR3 runs 14 residues. Per germline, CDR1 LNHDA and CDR2 SQIVND (reference sequence). V shed 10 bases, J shed 5 bases, and the junction held 8 bases outside the gene matches.

DNA for the CDR3: TGCGCCAGCAGCCAAGATTGGTTAGGGAGGGGCTACACCTTC. This gives the protein CASSQDWLGRGYTF. The chain recombines TRBV4-1 with TRBJ1-2; no reliable D call. The CDR3 extends over 14 amino acids. V was cut by 0 bases and J by 8 bases, with 13 bases left in between. Germline V gene sequence: CDR1 MGHRA, CDR2 YSYEKL.

The chain uses TRBV27 and TRBJ1-5; TRBD1 might be the D (5 bases). V gave up 5 bases and J gave up 4 bases, with 9 bases separating them. Germline CDR1 and CDR2: MNHEY and SMNVEV (reference sequence). This CDR3 spans 13 amino acids. As DNA, the CDR3 is TGTGCCAGCAGTCCGTCAGGGAATCAGCCCCAGCATTTT. It specifies CASSPSGNQPQHF.

V gene TRBV2 combines with J gene TRBJ2-5, with TRBD2 matching over 7 bases. The germline CDR1 and CDR2 sequences are SNHLY and FYNNEI. This CDR3 has 14 residues. V shed 8 bases and J 1 base; nucleotides not matched to a gene: 7. CDR3 DNA: TGTGCCAGCGCCTATAGCGGGCTCCAAGAGACCCAGTACTTC. It codes for CASAYSGLQETQYF.

The V call is TRBV6-5, the J call TRBJ1-2; a weak D match, TRBD1 (6 bases). CDR1 and CDR2 from the germline V gene are MNHEY and SVGAGI. The CDR3 is 16 residues long. V was shortened by 2 bases and J by 0 bases, with 13 bases between the two germline ends. The CDR3 region is CASSYVGGMANYGYTF. CDR3 sequence (DNA): TGTGCCAGCAGTTACGTAGGGGGTATGGCTAACTATGGCTACACCTTC.

This clone has only a few counts. The chain uses TRBV18 and TRBJ1-2; D uncertain. Trimming took off 2 bases at V and 8 bases at J, with 15 bases between the two ends. CDR1 and CDR2 (germline): KGHSH, LQKENI. The CDR3 runs to 14 residues. CDR3 in amino acids: CASSPIGRDWGYTF. The CDR3 DNA reads as TGTGCCAGCTCACCAATCGGGAGGGATTGGGGCTACACCTTC.

The table lists this clone with a few counts. The chain is built from TRBV27 and TRBJ2-1, with 7 bases lining up with TRBD2. Trimming cost V 1 base and J 0 bases; bases outside gene matches: 6. The germline CDR1 and CDR2 sequences are MNHEY and SMNVEV (reference sequence). The CDR3 has 17 amino acids. CDR3 protein: CASSLFLAVSSYNEQFF. The CDR3 DNA reads as TGTGCCAGCAGTTTATTTCTAGCGGTTAGCTCCTACAATGAGCAGTTCTTC.

The chain carries TRBV19 and TRBJ2-3, with 8 bases that match TRBD1. Trimming took 4 bases from V and 4 from J; bases not matched to a gene: 10. In germline, CDR1 is LNHDA, CDR2 SQIVND (reference sequence). The CDR3 length is 16 residues. CDR3 residues: CASSTYRDRTADTQYF. CDR3 in DNA: TGTGCCAGTAGTACCTACCGGGACAGGACAGCAGATACGCAGTATTTT.

The chain is built from TRBV15 and TRBJ2-3, with 8 bases matching TRBD2. Germline-derived CDR1 and CDR2 are LNHNV and YYDKDF (reference sequence). The V gene end was trimmed by 3 bases and the J gene end by 2 bases; junction bases not matched to a gene: 7. The CDR3 loop spans 16 amino acids. The CDR3 sequence: CATSSRLANPTDTQYF. The DNA for the CDR3 is TGTGCCACCAGCAGTAGACTAGCGAATCCCACAGATACGCAGTATTTT.

This clone has more than one count but fewer than ten. V is TRBV27 and J is TRBJ2-7; maybe TRBD1 (6 bases). V was trimmed by 8 bases and J by 3 bases, leaving 17 bases between them. CDR3 size: 14 residues. Germline V lookup: CDR1 MNHEY, CDR2 SMNVEV (reference sequence). The CDR3 reads CASRAPGALYEQYF. CDR3 coding DNA: TGTGCCAGCCGGGCCCCAGGGGCCCTCTACGAGCAGTACTTC.

The chain is built from TRBV20-1 and TRBJ2-1, with D possibly TRBD2 on 6 matching bases. Germline assignment: CDR1 DFQATT and CDR2 SNEGSKA (reference sequence). CDR3 length equals 16 residues. The germline V and J ends were trimmed by 3 bases and 4 bases, with 19 bases remaining between them. CDR3 DNA: TGCAGTGCTAGTGCCCAGTTCGCGGGGAGGTACAATGAGCAGTTCTTC. This sequence encodes CSASAQFAGRYNEQFF.

The genes are TRBV7-9 and TRBJ1-3; 7 bases map to TRBD1. Germline values: CDR1 SEHNR, CDR2 FQNEAQ (reference sequence). With V trimmed by 2 bases and J by 0 bases, 4 bases remained unmatched. This CDR3 has 16 residues. The CDR3 DNA sequence: TGTGCCAGCAGCTTAACAGGGGATAACTCTGGAAACACCATATATTTT. It codes for CASSLTGDNSGNTIYF.

The chain joins TRBV14 to TRBJ2-3, with a possible D match to TRBD2 (6 bases). V lost 2 bases, J lost 0 bases, and 15 bases lay in between. There are 17 residues in the CDR3. The V gene's germline CDR1 is SGHDN and CDR2 FVKESK. The CDR3 coding sequence is TGTGCCAGCAGCCAACCACCTTCTGCGGGGAGCACAGATACGCAGTATTTT. Encoded protein: CASSQPPSAGSTDTQYF.

CDR3 sequence (DNA): TGTGCCAGCAGTGACCGACAGGGGGCTGAAGCTTTCTTT. It yields the protein CASSDRQGAEAFF. The chain joins TRBV12-3 or TRBV12-4 to TRBJ1-1; 9 bases match TRBD1. With 5 bases clipped from V and 6 bases from J, the junction kept 4 bases outside the gene matches. The CDR3 contains 13 residues.

The chain links TRBV29-1 to TRBJ1-2; D is unresolved. CDR3 length: 12 amino acids. Germline V CDR1 and CDR2: SQVTM, ANQGSEA. Deletions cut 3 bases from V and 4 bases from J, with 9 bases between. CDR3 protein: CSVESLRYGYTF. The CDR3 DNA is TGCAGCGTTGAGTCACTGCGCTATGGCTACACCTTC.